The clone carrying this T cell receptor beta chain has just a few counts. No antigen is known for it. The CDR3 contains 18 residues. The V gene end was trimmed by 5 bases and the J gene end by 0 bases; junction bases not matched to a gene: 8. MiXCR was run by TCRdb on the 5' RACE reads, yielding one entry per CDR3 protein. This sample has under 800,000 distinct CDR3 sequences, with 20% to 25% found just once. This entry belongs to a study of identical twins. Study-wide findings and caveats: Out-of-frame beta chain sequences displayed weaker excess sharing between twins.

The same sample was also used in a study of T cells expressing NK-cell markers. From that paper: Clarity on HCMV specificity was lacking for the expanded NKG2C+ T cell clones.

The specimen sequenced was PBMCs. The gene calls are TRBV12-3 or TRBV12-4 and TRBJ2-6; 9 bases are shared with TRBD1. This clonotype originated in a young woman in good health. CDR3 DNA sequence: TGTGCCAGCAGTCATCCGACAGGGGGGAACTCTGGGGCCAACGTCCTGACTTTC. This sequence encodes CASSHPTGGNSGANVLTF.